Reported below is one T cell receptor (beta chain). Its antigen remains unidentified. The entry originates in a study of cytomegalovirus exposure and HLA in healthy donors. Study overall: An early data release held around 80 million unique TCRs from HLA-typed donors. Study-wide results and limits: The productive fraction for most TCR beta V segments was about 87% or about 30% in an earlier analysis. Reportedly, a later analysis found an Asian-associated ancestry cluster had fewer N-insertions than the roughly 700-donor mean.

The PCR used 60 Vbeta and 13 Jbeta primers. As originally analysed: Later reanalysis found tens of millions of unique TCR beta chains, roughly 9.9 million of them shared. TCRdb keeps only in-frame clones here, not all; method: immunoSEQ multiplex PCR. The DNA gave D and trimming, while V, J and clone size come from that table. Among roughly 170,000 clones listed, less than 85% were seen once. The clonotype comes from a young man in good health and CMV-seronegative. The sample comprised PBMCs.

The CDR3 nucleotides are TGTGCCAGCAGCTTAGCGCGCCAGACTCGGAACATTCAGTACTTC. Translating gives CASSLARQTRNIQYF. This chain joins TRBV7-2 and TRBJ2-4; D gene uncertain. The CDR3 has 15 amino acids. Germline loops: CDR1 SGHTA, CDR2 FQGNSA. Trimming removed 0 bases at V and 7 bases at J, with 13 bases between.